The present T cell receptor beta chain was sequenced within a study of cytomegalovirus exposure and HLA in healthy donors. Germline CDR1 and CDR2: MDHEN and SYDVKM. The CDR3 sequence is 13 residues long. The V gene lost 3 bases and the J gene lost 5 bases, with 10 bases spanning the gap. PCR involved 60 Vbeta and 13 Jbeta primers. Libraries were prepared by immunoSEQ multiplex PCR; TCRdb keeps only in-frame clonotypes and omits some of them. Among about 100,000 clones listed, about 80% were seen once. This sequence was found in a man between 25 and 39 years old in good health and CMV-seronegative. V is TRBV28 and J is TRBJ2-5; possibly TRBD2 for D (5 bases). The sequencing input was PBMCs. CDR3 bases: TGTGCCAGCAGTTTGGGTAGGGAGGAGACCCAGTACTTC. Its protein is CASSLGREETQYF.